This T cell receptor (beta chain) was retrieved from a study of T-cell memory formation after mild COVID-19. Study in general: Most TCR clusters belonged to a single donor.

Study findings and constraints: Pre-infection memory already had some responding clones, implying cross-reactive memory joined. Clones contracting over day 15 to 85 were CD4/CD8 balanced, with later expanders leaning CD4+.

This clonotype was seen only a few times. No antigen is known for it. Trimming cost V 1 base and J 8 bases, with 8 bases left between them. This CDR3 has 12 residues. The V gene's germline CDR1 is SEHNR and CDR2 FQNEAQ (reference sequence). Employing constant-segment primers, 5'RACE generated TCR alpha and TCR beta cDNA libraries bearing sample barcodes and UMIs. TCRdb re-called the 5' RACE reads with MiXCR, one entry per CDR3 protein. The data contain roughly 220,000 distinct CDR3 sequences, just over 9.5% of them singletons. This receptor was identified in a man between 18 and 35 years old who had mild COVID-19 (a few samples of this study predate the infection). Cell type and time point are not known. The V and J genes are TRBV7-9 and TRBJ1-1; D might be TRBD1 (5 bases). Sequencing was done on a sample of PBMCs or a T cell subset sorted from them (not recorded which). The CDR3 reads CASSLEQAEAFF. In DNA form, the CDR3 reads TGTGCCAGCAGCTTAGAACAGGCCGAAGCTTTCTTT.